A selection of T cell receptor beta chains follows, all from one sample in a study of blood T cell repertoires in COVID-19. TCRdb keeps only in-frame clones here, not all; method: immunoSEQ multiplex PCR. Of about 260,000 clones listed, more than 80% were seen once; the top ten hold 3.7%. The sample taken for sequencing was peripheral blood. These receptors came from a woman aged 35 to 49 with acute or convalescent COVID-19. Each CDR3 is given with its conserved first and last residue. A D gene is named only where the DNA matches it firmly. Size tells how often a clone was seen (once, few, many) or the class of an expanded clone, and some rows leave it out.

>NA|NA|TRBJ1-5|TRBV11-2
CASSENGGNQPQHF
TGTGCCAGCAGCGAGAACGGGGGTAATCAGCCCCAGCATTTT
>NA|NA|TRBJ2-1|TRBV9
CASSVRQGNLNEQFF
TGTGCCAGCAGCGTGCGGCAGGGGAACTTGAATGAGCAGTTCTTC
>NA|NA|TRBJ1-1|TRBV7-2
CASTFWAPNGDTEAFF
TGTGCCAGCACCTTCTGGGCCCCCAATGGTGACACTGAAGCTTTCTTT
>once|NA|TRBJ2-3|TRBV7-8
CASSTRGADTQYF
TGTGCCAGCAGCACGCGGGGAGCAGATACGCAGTATTTT
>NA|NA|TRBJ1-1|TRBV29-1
CSVESGLGTKLDTEAFF
TGCAGCGTTGAAAGTGGACTTGGTACGAAGTTAGACACTGAAGCTTTCTTT
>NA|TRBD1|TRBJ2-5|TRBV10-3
CAISVGQGETQYF
TGTGCCATCAGCGTGGGACAGGGAGAGACCCAGTACTTC
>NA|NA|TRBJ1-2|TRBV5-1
CASSPGGGNYGYTF
TGCGCCAGCTCTCCAGGAGGAGGGAACTATGGCTACACCTTC
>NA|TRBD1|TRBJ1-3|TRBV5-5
CASSLEPTGGLGNTIYF
TGTGCCAGCAGCTTGGAGCCGACAGGGGGCTTAGGAAACACCATATATTTT
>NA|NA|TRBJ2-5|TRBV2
CASSRETQYF
TGTGCCAGCAGCCGGGAGACCCAGTACTTC
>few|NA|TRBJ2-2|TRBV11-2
CASSLDGAGELFF
TGTGCCAGCAGCTTAGACGGGGCCGGGGAGCTGTTTTTT
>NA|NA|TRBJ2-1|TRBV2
CASNPRAYNEQFF
TGTGCCAGCAACCCACGGGCCTACAATGAGCAGTTCTTC
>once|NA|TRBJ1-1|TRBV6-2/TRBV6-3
CASSYISLTEAFF
TGTGCCAGCAGTTACATCTCTCTCACTGAAGCTTTCTTT
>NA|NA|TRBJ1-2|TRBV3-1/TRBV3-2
CASSPGRDYGYTF
TGTGCCAGCAGCCCAGGTAGAGACTATGGCTACACCTTC
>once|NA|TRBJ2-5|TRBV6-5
CASSYFGAQETQYF
TGTGCCAGCAGTTACTTCGGTGCCCAAGAGACCCAGTACTTC
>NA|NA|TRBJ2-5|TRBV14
CASSQDHWETQYF
TGTGCCAGCAGCCAAGATCACTGGGAGACCCAGTACTTC
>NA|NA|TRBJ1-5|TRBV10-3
CAISESRQSNQPQHF
TGTGCCATCAGTGAGTCCAGACAGAGCAATCAGCCCCAGCATTTT
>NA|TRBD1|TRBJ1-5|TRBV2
CASRDRVSWPQHF
TGTGCCAGCAGAGACAGGGTATCATGGCCCCAGCATTTT
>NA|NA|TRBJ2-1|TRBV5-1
CASTVTGGTDEQFF
TGCGCCAGCACCGTAACGGGGGGGACAGATGAGCAGTTCTTC
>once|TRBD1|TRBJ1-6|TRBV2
CAIGGIDNSPLHF
TGTGCCATAGGGGGCATAGATAATTCACCCCTCCACTTT
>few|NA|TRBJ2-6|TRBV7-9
CASSLWGQPVLTF
TGTGCCAGCAGCTTGTGGGGACAACCCGTCCTGACTTTC
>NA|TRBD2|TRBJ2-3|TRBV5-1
CASSLQRGVTDTQYF
TGCGCCAGCAGCTTGCAGCGGGGGGTCACAGATACGCAGTATTTT
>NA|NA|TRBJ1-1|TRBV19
CASKPRDWAREAFF
TGTGCCAGTAAGCCCCGGGACTGGGCGCGGGAAGCTTTCTTT
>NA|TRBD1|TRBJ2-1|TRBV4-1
CASSQLGTAYNEQFF
TGCGCCAGCAGCCAACTTGGGACAGCCTACAATGAGCAGTTCTTC
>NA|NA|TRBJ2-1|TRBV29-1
CSVEGGGLSYNEQFF
TGCAGCGTTGAAGGTGGTGGGCTCTCCTACAATGAGCAGTTCTTC
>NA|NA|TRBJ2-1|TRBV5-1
CASSLGTFNYNEQFF
TGCGCCAGCAGCTTGGGGACTTTTAATTACAATGAGCAGTTCTTC
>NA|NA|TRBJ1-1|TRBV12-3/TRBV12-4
CASRGDGNTEAFF
TGTGCCAGCAGAGGGGATGGGAACACTGAAGCTTTCTTT
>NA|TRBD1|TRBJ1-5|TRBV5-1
CASSPGTGGFSNQPQHF
TGCGCCAGCAGCCCCGGGACAGGGGGGTTTAGCAATCAGCCCCAGCATTTT
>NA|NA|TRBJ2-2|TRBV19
CASSPPQHLPSNTGELFF
TGTGCCAGTAGTCCCCCTCAACATCTTCCTAGCAACACCGGGGAGCTGTTTTTT
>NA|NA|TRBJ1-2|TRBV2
CASSEVRGGSYTF
TGTGCCAGCAGTGAAGTGAGGGGGGGTAGCTACACCTTC
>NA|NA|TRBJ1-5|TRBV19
CASSIEILRVPDQPQHF
TGTGCCAGTAGTATAGAAATCCTCCGGGTCCCCGATCAGCCCCAGCATTTT
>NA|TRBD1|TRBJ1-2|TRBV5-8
CASSSQQGGSYGYTF
TGTGCCAGCAGCTCGCAACAGGGGGGATCCTATGGCTACACCTTC
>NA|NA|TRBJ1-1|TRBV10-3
CAITGLLNTEAFF
TGTGCCATCACGGGACTTCTGAACACTGAAGCTTTCTTT
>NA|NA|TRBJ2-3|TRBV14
CASSQRGRSTDAQYF
TGTGCCAGCAGCCAACGAGGGCGGAGCACAGATGCGCAGTATTTT
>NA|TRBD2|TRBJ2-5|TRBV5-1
CASSFSFGRGGQETQYF
TGCGCCAGCAGCTTCAGTTTCGGGAGGGGGGGACAAGAGACCCAGTACTTC
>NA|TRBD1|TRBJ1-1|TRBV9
CASSPTSGGQGAEQAFF
TGTGCCAGCAGCCCTACTTCCGGGGGACAGGGGGCCGAACAAGCTTTCTTT
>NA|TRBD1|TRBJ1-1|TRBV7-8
CASSLEGQGRKTEAFF
TGTGCCAGCAGCTTAGAGGGACAGGGTAGGAAGACTGAAGCTTTCTTT
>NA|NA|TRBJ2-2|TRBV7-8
CASSLVNANGELFF
TGTGCCAGCAGCTTAGTGAACGCTAACGGGGAGCTGTTTTTT
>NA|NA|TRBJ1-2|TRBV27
CGGDPYGDGYTF
TGTGGGGGAGACCCATATGGTGATGGCTACACCTTC
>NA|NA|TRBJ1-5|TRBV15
CATSRAWTATYSNQPQHF
TGTGCCACCAGCAGAGCTTGGACAGCCACCTATAGCAATCAGCCCCAGCATTTT
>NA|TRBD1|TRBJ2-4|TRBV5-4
CASSLEGADIQYF
TGTGCCAGCAGCTTGGAGGGGGCTGACATTCAGTACTTC
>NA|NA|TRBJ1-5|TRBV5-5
CASSGWVLGGNQPQHF
TGTGCCAGCAGCGGCTGGGTCCTCGGGGGGAATCAGCCCCAGCATTTT
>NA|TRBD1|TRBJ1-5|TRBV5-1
CASSLGQGGNQPQHF
TGCGCCAGCAGCTTGGGGCAGGGGGGAAATCAGCCCCAGCATTTT
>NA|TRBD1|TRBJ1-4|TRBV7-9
CASSRDRNEKLFF
TGTGCCAGCAGCCGGGACAGGAATGAAAAACTGTTTTTT
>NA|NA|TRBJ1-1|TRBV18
CASSPRGQIRAGATEAFF
TGTGCCAGCTCACCACGAGGTCAGATCAGGGCTGGGGCCACTGAAGCTTTCTTT
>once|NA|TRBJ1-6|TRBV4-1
CASSQPRQGGPSPLHF
TGCGCCAGCAGCCAACCCCGCCAAGGCGGGCCTTCACCCCTCCACTTT
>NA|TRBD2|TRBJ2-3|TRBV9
CASSGGPGLAGRDTQYF
TGTGCCAGCAGCGGAGGCCCAGGGCTAGCGGGTCGGGATACGCAGTATTTT
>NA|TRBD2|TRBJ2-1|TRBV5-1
CASSPGGGDHNEQFF
TGCGCCAGCAGCCCTGGCGGGGGGGACCACAATGAGCAGTTCTTC
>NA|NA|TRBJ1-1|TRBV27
CASSLQGGITEAFF
TGTGCCAGCAGTCTACAGGGCGGAATAACTGAAGCTTTCTTT